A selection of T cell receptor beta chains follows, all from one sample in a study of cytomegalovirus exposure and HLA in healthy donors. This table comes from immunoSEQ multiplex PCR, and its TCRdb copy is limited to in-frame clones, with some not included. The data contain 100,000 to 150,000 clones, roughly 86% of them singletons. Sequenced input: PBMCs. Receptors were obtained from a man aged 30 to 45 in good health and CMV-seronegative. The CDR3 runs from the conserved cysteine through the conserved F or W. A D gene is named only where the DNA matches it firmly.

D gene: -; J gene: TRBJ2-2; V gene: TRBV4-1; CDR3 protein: CASSQVISTGELFF; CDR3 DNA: TGCGCCAGCAGCCAAGTAATCTCGACCGGGGAGCTGTTTTTT
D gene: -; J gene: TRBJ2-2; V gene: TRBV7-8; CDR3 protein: CASSLAGGTGELFF; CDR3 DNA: TGTGCCAGCAGCTTAGCGGGGGGTACCGGGGAGCTGTTTTTT
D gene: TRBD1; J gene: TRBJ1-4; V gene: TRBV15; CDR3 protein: CAITDRGLGKLFF; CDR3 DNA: TGTGCCATCACCGACAGGGGGCTCGGAAAACTGTTTTTT
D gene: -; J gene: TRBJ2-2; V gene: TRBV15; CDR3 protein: CATSRETGRKEGGELFF; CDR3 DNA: TGTGCCACCAGCAGAGAAACGGGTCGAAAAGAGGGCGGGGAGCTGTTTTTT
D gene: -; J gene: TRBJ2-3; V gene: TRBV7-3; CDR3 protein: CASSKRLSGYTDTQYF; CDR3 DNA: TGTGCCAGCAGCAAAAGGCTTAGCGGTTACACAGATACGCAGTATTTT
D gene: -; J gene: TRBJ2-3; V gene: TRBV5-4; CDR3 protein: CASSVTRKGDTQYF; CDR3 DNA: TGTGCCAGCAGCGTGACTAGGAAAGGAGATACGCAGTATTTT
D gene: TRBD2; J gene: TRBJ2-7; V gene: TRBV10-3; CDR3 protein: CAISDPGLAGAREQYF; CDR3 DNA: TGTGCCATCAGTGACCCGGGACTAGCGGGAGCCCGCGAGCAGTACTTC
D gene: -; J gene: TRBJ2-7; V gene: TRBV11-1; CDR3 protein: CASSLRANSYEQYF; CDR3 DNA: TGTGCCAGCAGCTTAAGAGCTAACTCCTACGAGCAGTACTTC
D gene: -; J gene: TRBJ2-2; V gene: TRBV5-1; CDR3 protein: CASSLIGGLDTGELFF; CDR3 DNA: TGCGCCAGCAGCTTGATTGGGGGCTTGGACACCGGGGAGCTGTTTTTT
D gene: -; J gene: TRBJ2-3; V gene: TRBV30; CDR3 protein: CASSLNRAQYF; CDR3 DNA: TGTGCCTCTTCCCTGAATCGAGCGCAGTATTTT